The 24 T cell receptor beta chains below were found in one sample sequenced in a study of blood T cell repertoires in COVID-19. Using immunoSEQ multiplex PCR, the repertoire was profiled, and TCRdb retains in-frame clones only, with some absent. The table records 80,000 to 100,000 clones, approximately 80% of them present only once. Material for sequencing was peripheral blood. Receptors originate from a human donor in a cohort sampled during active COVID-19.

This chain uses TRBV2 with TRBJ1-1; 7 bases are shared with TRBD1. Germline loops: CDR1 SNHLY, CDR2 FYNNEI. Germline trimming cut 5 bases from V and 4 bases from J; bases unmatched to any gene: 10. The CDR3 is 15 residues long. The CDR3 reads CASSSQGVVGTEAFF. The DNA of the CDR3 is TGTGCCAGCAGTTCCCAGGGGGTGGTGGGCACTGAAGCTTTCTTT. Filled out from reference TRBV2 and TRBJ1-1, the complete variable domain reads EPEVTQTPSHQVTQMGQEVILRCVPISNHLYFYWYRQILGQKVEFLVSFYNNEISEKSEIFDDQFSVERPDGSNFTLKIRSTKLEDSAMYFCASSSQGVVGTEAFFGQGTRLTVV.

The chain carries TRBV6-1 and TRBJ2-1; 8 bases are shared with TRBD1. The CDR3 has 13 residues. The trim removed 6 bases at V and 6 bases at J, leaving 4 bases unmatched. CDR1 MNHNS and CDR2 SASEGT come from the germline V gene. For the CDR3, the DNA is TGTGCCAGCAGGGGGGGACAGGCCAATGAGCAGTTCTTC. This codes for CASRGGQANEQFF.

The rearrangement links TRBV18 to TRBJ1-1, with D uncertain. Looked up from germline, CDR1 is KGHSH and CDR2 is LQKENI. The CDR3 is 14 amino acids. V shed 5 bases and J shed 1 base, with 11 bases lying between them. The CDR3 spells CASSAYSENTEAFF. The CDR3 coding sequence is TGTGCCAGCTCAGCCTACAGTGAGAACACTGAAGCTTTCTTT.

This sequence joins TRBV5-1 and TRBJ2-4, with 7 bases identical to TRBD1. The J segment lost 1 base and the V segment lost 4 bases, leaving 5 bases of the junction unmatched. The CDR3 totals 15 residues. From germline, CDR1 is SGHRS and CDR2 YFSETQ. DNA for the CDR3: TGCGCCAGCAGCGCGGACAGGTCTGCCAAAAACATTCAGTACTTC. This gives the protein CASSADRSAKNIQYF.

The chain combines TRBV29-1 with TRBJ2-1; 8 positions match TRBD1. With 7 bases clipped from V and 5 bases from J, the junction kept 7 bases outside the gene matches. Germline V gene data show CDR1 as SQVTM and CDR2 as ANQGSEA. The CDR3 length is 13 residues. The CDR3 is CSGVATGDNEQFF. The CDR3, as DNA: TGCAGCGGGGTTGCGACAGGGGACAATGAGCAGTTCTTC.

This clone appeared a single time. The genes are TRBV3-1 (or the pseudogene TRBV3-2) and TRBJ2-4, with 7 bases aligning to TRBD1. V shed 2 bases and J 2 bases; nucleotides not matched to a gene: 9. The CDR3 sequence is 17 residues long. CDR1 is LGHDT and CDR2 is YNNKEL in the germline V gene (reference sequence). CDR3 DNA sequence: TGTGCCAGCAGCCAATCGACAGGGTTGAGGACCAAAAACATTCAGTACTTC. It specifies CASSQSTGLRTKNIQYF.

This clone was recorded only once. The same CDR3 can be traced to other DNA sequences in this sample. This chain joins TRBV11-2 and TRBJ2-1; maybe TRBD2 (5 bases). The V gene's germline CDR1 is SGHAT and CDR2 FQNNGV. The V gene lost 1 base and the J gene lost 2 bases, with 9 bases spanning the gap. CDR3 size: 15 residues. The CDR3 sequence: CASSLASGAYNEQFF. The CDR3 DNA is TGTGCCAGCAGCTTAGCCAGCGGAGCCTACAATGAGCAGTTCTTC.

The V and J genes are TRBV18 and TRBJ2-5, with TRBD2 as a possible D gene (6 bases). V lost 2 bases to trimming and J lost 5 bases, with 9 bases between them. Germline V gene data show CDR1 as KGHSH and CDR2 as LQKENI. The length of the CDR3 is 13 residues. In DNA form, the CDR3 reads TGTGCCAGCTCACCAAGGACTACGGAGACCCAGTACTTC. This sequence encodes CASSPRTTETQYF.

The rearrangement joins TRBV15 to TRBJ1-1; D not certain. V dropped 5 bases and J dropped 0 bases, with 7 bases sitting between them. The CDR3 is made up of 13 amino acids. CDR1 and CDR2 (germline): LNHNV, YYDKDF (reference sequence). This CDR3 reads CATSLLVNTEAFF. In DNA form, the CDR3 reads TGTGCCACCAGCCTATTGGTGAACACTGAAGCTTTCTTT.

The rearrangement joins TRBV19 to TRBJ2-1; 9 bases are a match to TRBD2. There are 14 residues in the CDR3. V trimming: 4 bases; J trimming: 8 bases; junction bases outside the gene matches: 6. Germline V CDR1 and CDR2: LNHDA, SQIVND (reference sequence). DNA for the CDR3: TGTGCCAGTAGTAAAAGCGGGAGGCCCGATGAGCAGTTCTTC. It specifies CASSKSGRPDEQFF.

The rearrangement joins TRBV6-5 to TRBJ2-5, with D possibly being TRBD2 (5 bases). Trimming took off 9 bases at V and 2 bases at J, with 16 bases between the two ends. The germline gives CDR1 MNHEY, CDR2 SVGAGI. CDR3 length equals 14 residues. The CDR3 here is CASAFGVIQETQYF. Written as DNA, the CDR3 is TGTGCCAGTGCCTTCGGGGTAATACAAGAGACCCAGTACTTC.

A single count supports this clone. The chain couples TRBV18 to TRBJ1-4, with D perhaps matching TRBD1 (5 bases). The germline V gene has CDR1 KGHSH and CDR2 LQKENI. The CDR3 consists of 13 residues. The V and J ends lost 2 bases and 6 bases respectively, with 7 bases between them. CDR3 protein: CASSPSTDEKLFF. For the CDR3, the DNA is TGTGCCAGCTCACCATCGACAGATGAAAAACTGTTTTTT.

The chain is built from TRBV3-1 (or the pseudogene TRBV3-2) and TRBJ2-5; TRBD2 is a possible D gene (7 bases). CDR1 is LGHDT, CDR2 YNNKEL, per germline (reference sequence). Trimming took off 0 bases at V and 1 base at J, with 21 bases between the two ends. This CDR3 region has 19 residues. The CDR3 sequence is CASSQDLGIMAGAQETQYF. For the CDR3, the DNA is TGTGCCAGCAGCCAAGATCTAGGGATTATGGCGGGGGCCCAAGAGACCCAGTACTTC.

In DNA form, the CDR3 reads TGTGCCAGCAGCTTAGCGCGGGCTTTCTTT. This codes for CASSLARAFF. This chain joins TRBV7-9 and TRBJ1-1, with D hard to call. V shed 0 bases and J shed 11 bases, with 4 bases lying between them. CDR3 length: 10 amino acids. CDR1 is SEHNR and CDR2 is FQNEAQ in the germline V gene (reference sequence).

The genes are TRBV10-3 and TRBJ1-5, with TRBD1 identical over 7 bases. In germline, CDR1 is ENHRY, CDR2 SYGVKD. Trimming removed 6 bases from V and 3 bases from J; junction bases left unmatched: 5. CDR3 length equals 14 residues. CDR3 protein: CAIRPTGPNQPQHF. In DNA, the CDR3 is TGTGCCATCAGGCCGACAGGGCCCAATCAGCCCCAGCATTTT.

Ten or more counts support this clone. The CDR3 DNA sequence: TGTGCCAGCAGCTACAGGGTAAAACAGCCCCAGCATTTT. This translates into CASSYRVKQPQHF. The chain is built from TRBV7-2 and TRBJ1-5, with D perhaps matching TRBD1 (6 bases). V shed 4 bases and J shed 7 bases, with 11 bases lying between them. The germline CDR1 and CDR2 sequences are SGHTA and FQGNSA. This CDR3 region has 13 residues.

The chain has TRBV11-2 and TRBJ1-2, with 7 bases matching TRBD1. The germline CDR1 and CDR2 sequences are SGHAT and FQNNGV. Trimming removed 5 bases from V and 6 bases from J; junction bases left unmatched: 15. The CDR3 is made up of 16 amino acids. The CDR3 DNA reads TGTGCCAGCAGCCCCACCGACAGGGCACTCTCTAATGGCTACACCTTC. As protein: CASSPTDRALSNGYTF.

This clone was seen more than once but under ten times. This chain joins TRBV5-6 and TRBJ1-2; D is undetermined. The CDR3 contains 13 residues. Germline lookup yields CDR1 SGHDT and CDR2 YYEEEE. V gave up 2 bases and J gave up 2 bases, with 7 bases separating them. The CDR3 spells CASSFVQNYGYTF. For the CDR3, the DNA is TGTGCCAGCAGCTTTGTACAGAACTATGGCTACACCTTC.

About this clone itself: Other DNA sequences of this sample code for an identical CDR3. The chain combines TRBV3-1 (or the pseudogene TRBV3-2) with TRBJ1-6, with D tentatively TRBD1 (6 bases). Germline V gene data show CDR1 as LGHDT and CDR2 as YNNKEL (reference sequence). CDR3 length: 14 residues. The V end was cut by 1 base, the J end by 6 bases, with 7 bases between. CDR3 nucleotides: TGTGCCAGCAGCCAAGTACAGGGTAATTCACCCCTCCACTTT. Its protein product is CASSQVQGNSPLHF.

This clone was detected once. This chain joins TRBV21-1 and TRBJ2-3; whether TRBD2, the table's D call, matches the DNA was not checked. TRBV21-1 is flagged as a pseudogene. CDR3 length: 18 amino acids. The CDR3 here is CASSKVGTSGGTTDTQYF. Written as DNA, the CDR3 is TGTGCCAGCAGCAAAGTTGGGACTAGCGGGGGGACAACAGATACGCAGTATTTT.

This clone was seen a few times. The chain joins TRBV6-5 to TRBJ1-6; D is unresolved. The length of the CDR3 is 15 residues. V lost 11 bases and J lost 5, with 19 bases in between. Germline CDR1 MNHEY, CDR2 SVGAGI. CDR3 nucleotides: TGTGCCCTCAGGAGGGAGGTCAATAATAATTCACCCCTCCACTTT. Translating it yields CALRREVNNNSPLHF.

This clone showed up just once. The DNA of the CDR3 is TGTGCCAGCAGCTTGGGTTCGACAGGGGATGGCTACACCTTC. Translating gives CASSLGSTGDGYTF. The V and J genes are TRBV11-2 and TRBJ1-2, with 8 bases lining up with TRBD1. This CDR3 has 14 residues. J was trimmed by 6 bases and V by 3 bases; bases with no gene match: 6. In germline, CDR1 is SGHAT, CDR2 FQNNGV.

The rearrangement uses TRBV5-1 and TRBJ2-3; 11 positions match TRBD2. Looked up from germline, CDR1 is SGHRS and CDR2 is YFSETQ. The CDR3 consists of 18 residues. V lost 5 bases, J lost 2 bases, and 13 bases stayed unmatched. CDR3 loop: CASSFTVAGGLITDTQYF. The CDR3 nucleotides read TGCGCCAGCAGTTTTACTGTAGCGGGGGGGCTAATCACAGATACGCAGTATTTT.

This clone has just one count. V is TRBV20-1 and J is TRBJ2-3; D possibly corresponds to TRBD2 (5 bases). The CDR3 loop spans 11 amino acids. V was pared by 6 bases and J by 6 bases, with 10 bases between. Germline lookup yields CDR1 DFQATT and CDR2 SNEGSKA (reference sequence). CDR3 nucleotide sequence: TGCAGTGCAGCACTAGGCGATACGCAGTATTTT. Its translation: CSAALGDTQYF.